One TCR beta chain is described in this entry. Extracted RNA was reverse transcribed into cDNA, the sequencing template. Measured with immunoSEQ multiplex PCR; TCRdb has only the in-frame clones, and not every one. Of 150,000 to 200,000 clones in the sample, roughly three fifths were seen once. Sample treatment: oral pan-JAK inhibitor, 5-10 mg twice daily. The CDR3 runs 14 residues. Looked up from germline, CDR1 is SGHTA and CDR2 is FQGNSA. With 1 base removed from V and 4 bases from J, the gap between germline ends came to 10 bases. This sample was taken from a study of CD8+ T cells in alopecia areata.

The clonotype comes from a human donor with alopecia areata. Specimen: CD4+ T cells sorted from blood, collected around week 50, from a patient treated with tofacitinib. The chain has TRBV7-2 and TRBJ1-1, with D unresolved. The CDR3 coding sequence is TGTGCCAGCAGCTTAGAAGGCAGCCTCACTGAAGCTTTCTTT. Its protein is CASSLEGSLTEAFF. Together with reference TRBV7-2 and TRBJ1-1, the CDR3 gives the full variable domain: GAGVSQSPSNKVTEKGKDVELRCDPISGHTALYWYRQSLGQGLEFLIYFQGNSAPDKSGLPSDRFSAERTGGSVSTLTIQRTQQEDSAVYLCASSLEGSLTEAFFGQGTRLTVV.